This T cell receptor beta chain was documented in a study of blood T cell repertoires in COVID-19. Study in general: Material from acute and convalescent COVID-19 was sourced from the United States, Italy and Spain.

The sample holds one count of this clone. The CDR3 is 15 amino acids. Germline CDR1 SGHRS, CDR2 YFSETQ. J gave up 6 bases and V 4 bases, and 9 bases lay outside the gene matches. Original processing notes: For nucleated cells, counts were estimated from reference gene primer amplification. The protocol was immunoSEQ multiplex PCR, while the TCRdb copy is restricted to in-frame clones and leaves out a portion. The D gene and trimming were derived from the DNA, and the V and J assignments and clone size from that table. Here the sample spans just over 250,000 clones, about 88% being singletons. The sequencing sample was made of peripheral blood. The source of this sequence is a man aged 55 to 69 who had recovered from COVID-19. V gene TRBV5-1 combines with J gene TRBJ1-4; 7 bases align to TRBD1. The DNA of the CDR3 is TGCGCCAGCAGCATACCACAGGGGCCCGATGAAAAACTGTTTTTT. Translation: CASSIPQGPDEKLFF.